Each of the 21 T cell receptor beta chains below was sequenced from the same sample in a study of CD8+CD57+ T cells in acquired aplastic anemia. Profiling of TCR beta VDJ combinations and CDR3 sequences used genomic DNA as template. MiXCR, applied by TCRdb to the reads, yields one record per CDR3 protein. Of about 190,000 distinct CDR3 sequences in the sample, approximately 50% were seen once. Sample: sorted CD4+, CD8+, or CD8+CD57+ T cells (not recorded which) from PBMCs. The receptor set was obtained from a human donor in good health, serving as a control.

This clonotype was picked up many times. This chain links TRBV7-3 with TRBJ2-2; 11 nucleotides align to TRBD1. The CDR3 consists of 14 residues. Germline V gene lookup returns CDR1 SGHTA and CDR2 FQGTGA. The J segment lost 6 bases and the V segment lost 5 bases, leaving 2 bases of the junction unmatched. The CDR3: CASSPGQGAGELFF. CDR3 DNA: TGTGCCAGCAGCCCGGGACAGGGGGCCGGGGAGCTGTTTTTT.

The CDR3 here is CASSSGLAGAERETQYF. The CDR3 DNA sequence: TGTGCCAGCAGCTCCGGACTAGCGGGAGCCGAGAGGGAGACCCAGTACTTC. The chain recombines TRBV7-9 with TRBJ2-5; 13 nucleotides align to TRBD2. The CDR3 covers 17 residues. Germline values: CDR1 SEHNR, CDR2 FQNEAQ (reference sequence). The junction had 10 bases not matched to a gene; V was cut back by 4 bases and J by 5 bases.

About this clonotype itself: Germline and junction disagree at one end, which may indicate a read error. This chain connects TRBV9 to TRBJ1-6; no clear D. The CDR3 runs 16 residues. Germline assignment: CDR1 SGDLS and CDR2 YYNGEE. The DNA for the CDR3 is TGTGCCAGCAGCGTAGATGATGGCTCCCATAATTCACCCCTCCACTTT. It codes for CASSVDDGSHNSPLHF.

At least ten counts were recorded for this clonotype. The J gene is TRBJ2-7, the V gene TRBV6-5; D is perhaps TRBD1 (6 bases). V lost 2 bases and J 2 bases, leaving 16 bases between the germline ends. Germline V gene sequence: CDR1 MNHEY, CDR2 SVGAGI. The CDR3 is made up of 16 amino acids. Written as DNA, the CDR3 is TGTGCCAGCAGTTACCAGGGGTTCAGCCGTGCCTACGAGCAGTACTTC. This translates into CASSYQGFSRAYEQYF.

A remark on this clonotype: A much larger clone lies one base from this, so it may be a read error. The chain has TRBV6-5 and TRBJ2-1, with TRBD2 matching 12 bases. V shed 5 bases and J 8 bases; nucleotides not matched to a gene: 10. There are 16 residues in the CDR3. Germline V gene data show CDR1 as MNHEY and CDR2 as SVGAGI. This chain's CDR3 is CASSLDTSGGYDEQFF. DNA of the CDR3: TGTGCCAGCAGTCTTGATACTAGCGGGGGGTACGATGAGCAGTTCTTC.

The CDR3 coding sequence is TGTGCCAGCCACCCGTCGGGATCCTACGAGCAGTACTTC. Translating gives CASHPSGSYEQYF. The rearrangement uses TRBV25-1 and TRBJ2-7, with D maybe TRBD2 (5 bases). From germline, CDR1 is MGHDK and CDR2 SYGVNS. The V gene lost 8 bases and the J gene lost 1 base, with 12 bases spanning the gap. The CDR3 covers 13 residues.

The genes are TRBV29-1 and TRBJ2-7; the match to TRBD1 covers 10 bases. Germline CDR1 SQVTM, CDR2 ANQGSEA. The CDR3 loop spans 19 amino acids. V trimming: 6 bases; J trimming: 1 base; junction bases outside the gene matches: 21. In nucleotides, the CDR3 is TGCAGCGTCGCACTATATGGCAACCCCGGGACAGGGGAATCCTACGAGCAGTACTTC. Translation: CSVALYGNPGTGESYEQYF.

This clonotype was detected only a few times. The rearrangement uses TRBV28 and TRBJ1-5; 7 bases agree with TRBD1. With 6 bases clipped from V and 2 bases from J, the junction kept 10 bases outside the gene matches. CDR1 and CDR2 (germline): MDHEN, SYDVKM. This CDR3 spans 16 amino acids. CDR3 amino acids: CASSTYQGVGNQPQHF. The DNA for the CDR3 is TGTGCCAGCAGCACTTACCAGGGGGTAGGCAATCAGCCCCAGCATTTT.

At least ten counts were recorded for this clonotype. The rearrangement links TRBV19 to TRBJ1-1, with 8 bases lining up with TRBD1. The CDR3 extends over 14 amino acids. V shed 3 bases and J 6 bases; nucleotides not matched to a gene: 6. Germline CDR1 is LNHDA and CDR2 is SQIVND (reference sequence). The CDR3 spells CASSIGQGVAEAFF. The CDR3 nucleotides read TGTGCCAGTAGTATCGGACAGGGTGTCGCTGAAGCTTTCTTT. Looking up the rest from reference TRBV19 and TRBJ1-1 gives the full variable domain: DGGITQSPKYLFRKEGQNVTLSCEQNLNHDAMYWYRQDPGQGLRLIYYSQIVNDFQKGDIAEGYSVSREKKESFPLTVTSAQKNPTAFYLCASSIGQGVAEAFFGQGTRLTVV.

This clonotype was picked up many times. This chain links TRBV11-2 with TRBJ2-3, with 10 bases fitting TRBD2. This CDR3 has 16 residues. After removal of 2 bases from V and 2 bases from J, the junction contained 4 bases not matched to a gene. From germline, CDR1 is SGHAT and CDR2 FQNNGV. In nucleotides, the CDR3 is TGTGCCAGCAGCTTACTAGCGGGGGCCGACACAGATACGCAGTATTTT. This codes for CASSLLAGADTDTQYF. The whole variable domain, filled in from reference TRBV11-2 and TRBJ2-3, reads EAGVAQSPRYKIIEKRQSVAFWCNPISGHATLYWYQQILGQGPKLLIQFQNNGVVDDSQLPKDRFSAERLKGVDSTLKIQPAKLEDSAVYLCASSLLAGADTDTQYFGPGTRLTVL.

This sequence joins TRBV5-5 and TRBJ2-7; weak D call: TRBD1 (6 bases). CDR1 and CDR2 (germline): SGHKS, YYEKEE (reference sequence). This CDR3 is built from 12 residues. V lost 5 bases and J 6 bases, leaving 12 bases between the germline ends. CDR3 sequence reads: CASSRDRLEQYF. CDR3 sequence (DNA): TGTGCCAGCAGTCGTGACAGGCTCGAGCAGTACTTC.

In this sample, this clonotype turned up once. The rearrangement uses TRBV7-2 and TRBJ1-1; TRBD1 might be the D (5 bases). The ends were cut back, 5 bases at V and 1 base at J, with 11 bases in the middle. This CDR3 comprises 14 residues. The germline gives CDR1 SGHTA, CDR2 FQGNSA. Here the CDR3 reads CASSPHRTNTEAFF. In nucleotides, the CDR3 is TGTGCCAGCAGCCCACACAGGACGAACACTGAAGCTTTCTTT. The full variable domain, in which reference TRBV7-2 and TRBJ1-1 provide the parts outside the CDR3, is GAGVSQSPSNKVTEKGKDVELRCDPISGHTALYWYRQSLGQGLEFLIYFQGNSAPDKSGLPSDRFSAERTGGSVSTLTIQRTQQEDSAVYLCASSPHRTNTEAFFGQGTRLTVV.

CDR3 sequence reads: CASIEGTRGTGELFF. The CDR3, as DNA: TGTGCCAGCATCGAAGGGACACGGGGGACCGGGGAGCTGTTTTTT. The chain combines TRBV7-6 with TRBJ2-2; D assignment may be TRBD1 or TRBD2 (6 bases each). The V and J ends lost 7 bases and 5 bases respectively, with 17 bases between them. CDR1 and CDR2 (germline): SGHVS, FNYEAQ. This CDR3 spans 15 amino acids.

This sequence joins TRBV24-1 and TRBJ1-3, with D perhaps TRBD1 (6 bases). This CDR3 spans 17 amino acids. The germline V gene encodes CDR1 KGHDR and CDR2 SFDVKD. DNA of the CDR3: TGTGCTAGAGATCAGGGGCCGGGGGATATGGGGGGAAACACCATATATTTT. Its translation is CARDQGPGDMGGNTIYF.

The rearrangement uses TRBV20-1 and TRBJ1-5; no clear D gene. With 6 bases removed from V and 1 base from J, the gap between germline ends came to 7 bases. The CDR3 spans 12 residues. The germline V gene encodes CDR1 DFQATT and CDR2 SNEGSKA (reference sequence). The CDR3, as DNA: TGCAGTGCGCGCGCAAGCAATCAGCCCCAGCATTTT. Protein: CSARASNQPQHF.

In DNA, the CDR3 is TGTGCCAGCAGTTTGCCATTCGTCCCTAACTATGGCTACACCTTC. Amino acids: CASSLPFVPNYGYTF. The rearrangement joins TRBV12-3 or TRBV12-4 to TRBJ1-2; no reliable D call. V lost 3 bases to trimming and J lost 0 bases, with 11 bases between them. This CDR3 has 15 residues.

This chain links TRBV2 with TRBJ2-1, with D possibly being TRBD1 or TRBD2 (5 bases each). CDR1 and CDR2 from the germline V gene are SNHLY and FYNNEI. The V and J ends lost 2 bases and 4 bases respectively, with 15 bases between them. This CDR3 is built from 16 residues. CDR3 bases: TGTGCCAGCAGTGAAAGTGTCCTAGCAGGGTACAATGAGCAGTTCTTC. It yields the protein CASSESVLAGYNEQFF.

This clonotype has a count of ten or more. This sequence joins TRBV7-3 and TRBJ1-2; D is perhaps TRBD1 (6 bases). Trimming removed 2 bases from V and 0 bases from J, with 19 bases in between. The germline V gene has CDR1 SGHTA and CDR2 FQGTGA. This CDR3 comprises 18 residues. The CDR3 DNA sequence: TGTGCCAGCAGCTTATCCTCATCTGCGGGGGCGGCTAACTATGGCTACACCTTC. Translation: CASSLSSSAGAANYGYTF.

The chain has TRBV4-3 and TRBJ2-3; maybe TRBD1 (5 bases). Between the trimmed V and J ends, which lost 0 bases and 0 bases, there was a span of 13 bases. Germline CDR1 is LGHNA and CDR2 is YSLEER. The CDR3 totals 17 residues. In nucleotides, the CDR3 is TGCGCCAGCAGCCAAGATGACAGCGCGACTAGCACAGATACGCAGTATTTT. This codes for CASSQDDSATSTDTQYF.

With respect to this clonotype: At one boundary the junction diverges from the germline segment, which might be a read error. The chain recombines TRBV6-5 with TRBJ2-7; no clear D gene. The CDR3 contains 11 residues. Germline CDR1 is MNHEY and CDR2 is SVGAGI. In DNA, the CDR3 is TGTGCCATCAGTACGGGCCACGAGCAGTACTTC. It translates to CAISTGHEQYF.

Turning to this clonotype: A much larger clone lies a single base off, so this may be a read error. The chain joins TRBV30 to TRBJ1-1; no reliable D call. The CDR3 spans 12 residues. Trimming took 0 bases from V and 3 from J, leaving 5 bases between them. Per the germline V gene, CDR1 is GTSNPN and CDR2 is SVGIG (reference sequence). Here the CDR3 DNA reads TGTGCCTGGAGTGTTTTGGACACTGAAGCTTTCTTT. As protein: CAWSVLDTEAFF.